Given below is one TCR beta chain in context. Its antigen remains unknown. The data stem from a study of vaccination effects on CD4 cells after COVID-19. Study in general: It was two doses of either the BNT162b2 or mRNA-1273 vaccine that participants received. Study-wide results and caveats: Researchers report that only 1 of 255 vaccine-induced clones in healthy vaccinees cross-reacted with common cold coronaviruses.

Sequencing was preceded by expansion of antigen-specific CD4+ T cells with viral peptide pools in the ViraFEST assay. The culture ran for less than 12 days, and then CD4+ T cells were isolated. Wells each received 2.2 million or so PBMC, cultured with about 10 IU/ml IL-2 and roughly 10 ug/ml peptides. Each culture had half its medium swapped for IL-2 medium on days 3 and 7. The assay was immunoSEQ multiplex PCR, and TCRdb's table has in-frame clones only and misses some. The profile shows 50,000 to 75,000 clones, roughly 79% of them singletons. Sequenced material: CD4+ T cells from PBMCs cultured with HCoV-229E spike peptides, taken before COVID-19 vaccination. The receptor was derived from a human donor who received a COVID-19 vaccine.

This chain's CDR3 is CASSPRVANTEAFF. The DNA of the CDR3 is TGTGCCAGTAGTCCCAGGGTAGCGAACACTGAAGCTTTCTTT. The chain is built from TRBV19 and TRBJ1-1; a possible D gene is TRBD1 (5 bases). Trimming pared 5 bases from V and 1 base from J, leaving 11 bases between. Looked up from germline, CDR1 is LNHDA and CDR2 is SQIVND (reference sequence). The CDR3 consists of 14 residues.